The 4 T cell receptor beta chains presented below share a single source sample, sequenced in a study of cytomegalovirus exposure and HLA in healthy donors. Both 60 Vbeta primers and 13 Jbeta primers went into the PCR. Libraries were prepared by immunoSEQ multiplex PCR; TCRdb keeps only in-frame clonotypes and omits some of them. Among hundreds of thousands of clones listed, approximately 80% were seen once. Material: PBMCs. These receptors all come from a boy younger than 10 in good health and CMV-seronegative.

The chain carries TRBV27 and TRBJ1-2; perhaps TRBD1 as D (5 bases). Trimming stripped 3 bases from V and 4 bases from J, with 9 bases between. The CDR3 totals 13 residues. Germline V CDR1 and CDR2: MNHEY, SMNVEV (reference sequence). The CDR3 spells CASSFGGVYGYTF. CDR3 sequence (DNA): TGTGCCAGCAGTTTTGGGGGGGTCTATGGCTACACCTTC.

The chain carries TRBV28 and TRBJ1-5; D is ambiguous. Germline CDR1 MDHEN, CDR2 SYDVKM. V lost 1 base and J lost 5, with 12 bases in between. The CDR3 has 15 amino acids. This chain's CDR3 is CASSLSAGRDQPQHF. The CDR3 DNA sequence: TGTGCCAGCAGTTTATCTGCGGGCCGAGATCAGCCCCAGCATTTT.

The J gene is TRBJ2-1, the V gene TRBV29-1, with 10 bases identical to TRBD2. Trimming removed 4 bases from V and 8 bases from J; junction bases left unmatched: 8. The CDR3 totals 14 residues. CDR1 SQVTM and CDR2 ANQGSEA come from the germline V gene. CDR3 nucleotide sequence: TGCAGCGTTGGGGCTAGCGGGAGCTTTGATGAGCAGTTCTTC. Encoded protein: CSVGASGSFDEQFF.

The CDR3 reads CAWSGVTQETQYF. Written as DNA, the CDR3 is TGTGCCTGGAGTGGCGTCACCCAAGAGACCCAGTACTTC. The gene calls are TRBV30 and TRBJ2-5; D gene unclear. CDR1 and CDR2 from the germline V gene are GTSNPN and SVGIG (reference sequence). Trimming left V 1 base short and J 1 base short, with 7 bases between. The CDR3 has 13 amino acids.